This is a list of T cell receptor beta chains from one sample in a study of CD4 and CD8 cells across lung adenocarcinoma regions. TCRdb re-called the PCR reads with MiXCR, one entry per CDR3 protein. There are some 9,700 distinct CDR3 sequences in the sample; approximately 46% occur only once, and about 45% lies in the top ten. The sample taken for sequencing was CD8+ T cells from the margin of a lung tumor. Receptors originate from a female donor with lung adenocarcinoma. The CD4 and CD8 labels of this study may be unreliable. Both conserved end residues are part of each CDR3. D genes are given only for firm matches. Expanded clones get a size class; other rows say once, few or many, or leave the size out.

clone_size,d_call,j_call,v_call,cdr3_nt,cdr3_aa
.,TRBD2,TRBJ2-4,TRBV10-3,TGTGCGGGGCTCGGGGGGGGTGACGAAGAGATTCAGTACTTC,CAGLGGGDEEIQYF
many,.,TRBJ2-6,TRBV6-1,TGTGCCAGCACCGAGAGCCAGGGACGCTCTGGGGCCAACGTCCTGACTTTC,CASTESQGRSGANVLTF
.,TRBD2,TRBJ2-3,TRBV27,TGTGCCAGCGGTCGGGGACTAGCGGGAGGCCAAGATACCCAGTATTTT,CASGRGLAGGQDTQYF
.,.,TRBJ2-5,TRBV10-3,TGTGCCGGGAGGGTCGGGGGCCCCCACCCAGATACCCAGTACTTC,CAGRVGGPHPDTQYF
many,.,TRBJ2-1,TRBV14,TGTGCCAGCAGCCAAGTACAGAGCTCCTACAATGAGCAGTTCTTC,CASSQVQSSYNEQFF
large,.,TRBJ2-5,TRBV10-1,TGCGCCAGCAGTGAAGGGGGAGTAGAGACCCAGTACTTC,CASSEGGVETQYF
many,.,TRBJ1-1,TRBV6-5,TGTGCCAGCAGTTCTAATCGACAGCCAGAAGCTTTCTTT,CASSSNRQPEAFF
.,TRBD2,TRBJ2-1,TRBV5-6,TGTGCCAGCAGCTTGGAAGCGGGAGGCTCCTACAATGAGCAGTTCTTC,CASSLEAGGSYNEQFF
.,.,TRBJ2-1,TRBV11-3,TGTGCCAGCGTGGAGGTTTCGGAGCAGTTCTTC,CASVEVSEQFF
few,.,TRBJ1-2,TRBV4-1,TGCGCCAGCAGCCAAGTCTCAGCAGGAGACTATGGCTACACCTTC,CASSQVSAGDYGYTF
.,.,TRBJ2-3,TRBV10-2,TGTGCGAGCAGTGGAACGGCTGGTCAAGAGACGCAGTATTTT,CASSGTAGQETQYF
.,.,TRBJ1-5,TRBV6-1,TGTGCCAGCGACGAAACAGGAAAGAAGAATCAGCCCCAGCATTTT,CASDETGKKNQPQHF
.,.,TRBJ2-5,TRBV27,TGTGCGAGCGGAGGCCTTGTCCAAGAGATCCAGTACTTC,CASGGLVQEIQYF
many,.,TRBJ2-7,TRBV6-1,TGTGCCAGCACGAGATTCTACGAGCAGTACTTC,CASTRFYEQYF
few,TRBD2,TRBJ2-2,TRBV2,TGTGCCAGCGAGGGACTAGCGGGGATCGGGGAGCTGTTTTTT,CASEGLAGIGELFF
.,.,TRBJ2-7,TRBV20-1,TGCAGTGCTAGAGATCAAAGGGGGAGGGCCGACAATGAGCAGTACTTC,CSARDQRGRADNEQYF
many,.,TRBJ2-1,TRBV27,TGTGCCAGCAGTAGGGGGGCTAGCGGAAACAATGAGCAGTTCTTC,CASSRGASGNNEQFF
.,.,TRBJ1-3,TRBV14,TGTGCCAGCAGCCAACTACAGGGACCTGGAAACACCATATATTTT,CASSQLQGPGNTIYF
many,TRBD2,TRBJ2-5,TRBV6-5,TGTGCCAGCAGTCACCAGACTAGCGGGGCGGAGACCCAGTACTTC,CASSHQTSGAETQYF
many,.,TRBJ2-3,TRBV7-6,TGTGCCAGCAGCTTAGCTGCGGGGAGACCCACAGATACGCAGTATTTT,CASSLAAGRPTDTQYF
.,.,TRBJ2-3,TRBV7-2,TGTGCGAGCAGCTGGGGCTGTGGCCCAGATACGCAGTATTTT,CASSWGCGPDTQYF
.,.,TRBJ2-1,TRBV7-2,TGTGCCAGCAGCACCATGGGTGAGCAGTTCTTC,CASSTMGEQFF
.,TRBD1,TRBJ2-5,TRBV6-1,TGTGCCAGCAGTGCACAGGGGTTTCAAGAGACCCAGTACTTC,CASSAQGFQETQYF
many,TRBD1,TRBJ2-5,TRBV6-5,TGTGCCAGCAGTTCCCCCTCAGGGGGCTTGGAGACCCAGTACTTC,CASSSPSGGLETQYF
.,TRBD2,TRBJ2-4,TRBV6-1,TGTGCCACCAAGGTCCCGGGAGGGGCAAACATTCTGTACTTC,CATKVPGGANILYF
many,.,TRBJ2-4,TRBV7-2,TGTGCCAGCAGCTCCGTCAAAAACATTCAGTACTTC,CASSSVKNIQYF
.,TRBD1,TRBJ1-1,TRBV12-3/TRBV12-4,TGTGCCAGCAGGAGGGGACAGGAGGGTGAAGCTTTCTTT,CASRRGQEGEAFF
few,.,TRBJ2-5,TRBV7-6,TGTGCCAGCAGCCCCCCTTTCGGGCGGGGCGAGGGGGAGACCCAGTACTTC,CASSPPFGRGEGETQYF
.,TRBD2,TRBJ2-6,TRBV6-1,TGTGCCAGCACCGCGCCACAAGGTTCGTCGTTGGGGAGGGTGCCCTCTGGGGCCAACGTGCAGAACTTC,CASTAPQGSSLGRVPSGANVQNF
.,.,TRBJ2-4,TRBV27,TGTGCCAGCAGGGGGCGTGACGAAGAGACTCAGTACTTC,CASRGRDEETQYF
.,.,TRBJ2-1,TRBV10-1,TGCGCGGGCAAGGGGGGCCAAGACCCAGAGACCCAGTATTTC,CAGKGGQDPETQYF
.,TRBD2,TRBJ2-4,TRBV10-3,TGTTGTGGGGGGGTCGGTAGCCGTGACCAAGAGATCCAGTACTTC,CCGGVGSRDQEIQYF
many,.,TRBJ1-1,TRBV6-5,TGTGCCAGCAGTTCAAGGGACACTGAAGCTTTCTTT,CASSSRDTEAFF
.,.,TRBJ2-4,TRBV30,TGTGCCTCTTCTCCAGGGACCCTAGCCAAAAACATTCAGTACTTC,CASSPGTLAKNIQYF
few,.,TRBJ2-5,TRBV10-1,TGCGCCAGCAAGGTCAGGCAAGACCCAGAGACCCAGTACTTC,CASKVRQDPETQYF
once,.,TRBJ2-3,TRBV27,TGCGCCGGCCGTGCCCCAGAGACCCAGTACTTT,CAGRAPETQYF
many,TRBD1,TRBJ2-7,TRBV27,TGTGCCAGCAGTCTAAGGGACAGGGGTACCTACGAGCAGTACTTC,CASSLRDRGTYEQYF
.,.,TRBJ1-4,TRBV4-1,TGCGCCAGCAGCCTTGCGGTGGGAGAAAAACTGTTTTTT,CASSLAVGEKLFF
.,TRBD1,TRBJ2-3,TRBV6-1,TGTGCCAGCAGTGAATCGACAGGGGGCAAAGACACGCAGTATTTT,CASSESTGGKDTQYF
.,.,TRBJ2-4,TRBV6-2/TRBV6-3,TGTGCCAGCCGCGAGGCCCGTGACCAAGACACCCAGTACTTC,CASREARDQDTQYF